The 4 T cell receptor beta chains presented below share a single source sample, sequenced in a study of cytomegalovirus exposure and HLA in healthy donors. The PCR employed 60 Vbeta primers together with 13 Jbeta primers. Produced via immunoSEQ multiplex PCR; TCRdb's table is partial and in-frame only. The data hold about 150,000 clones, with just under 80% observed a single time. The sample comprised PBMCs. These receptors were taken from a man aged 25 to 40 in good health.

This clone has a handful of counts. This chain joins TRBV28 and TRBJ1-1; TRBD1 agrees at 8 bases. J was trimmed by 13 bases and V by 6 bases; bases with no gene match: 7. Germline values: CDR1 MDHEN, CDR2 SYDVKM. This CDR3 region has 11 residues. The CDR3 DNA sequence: TGTGCCAGCAGACAGGGGGTTCATCGTTTCTTT. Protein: CASRQGVHRFF.

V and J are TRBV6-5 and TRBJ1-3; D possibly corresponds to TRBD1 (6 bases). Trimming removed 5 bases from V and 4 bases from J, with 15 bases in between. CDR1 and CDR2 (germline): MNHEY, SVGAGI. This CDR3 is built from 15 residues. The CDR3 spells CASSRTGTSGNTIYF. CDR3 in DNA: TGTGCCAGCAGTCGCACAGGGACATCCGGAAACACCATATATTTT.

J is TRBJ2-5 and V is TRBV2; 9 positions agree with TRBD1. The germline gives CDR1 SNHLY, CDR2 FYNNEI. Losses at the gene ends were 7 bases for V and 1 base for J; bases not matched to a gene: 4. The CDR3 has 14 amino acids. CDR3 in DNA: TGTGCCAGCAATTGGGACAGGGCCCAAGAGACCCAGTACTTC. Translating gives CASNWDRAQETQYF.

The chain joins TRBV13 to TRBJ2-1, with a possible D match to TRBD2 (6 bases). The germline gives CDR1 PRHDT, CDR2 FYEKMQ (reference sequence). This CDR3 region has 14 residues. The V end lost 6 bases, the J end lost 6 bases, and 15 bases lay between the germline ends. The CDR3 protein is CASSSYPEGNEQFF. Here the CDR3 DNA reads TGTGCCAGCAGTTCATATCCGGAGGGCAATGAGCAGTTCTTC.